The entry below describes one T cell receptor (beta chain). As handled by the study authors: From reference gene primer amplification, estimates of nucleated cell counts were derived. Using immunoSEQ multiplex PCR, the repertoire was profiled, and TCRdb retains in-frame clones only, with some absent. For V, J and clone size, that table is used; D and trimming come from the DNA. This sample yields about 250,000 clones, of which roughly 80% are seen a single time; roughly 14% belongs to the top ten. The length of the CDR3 is 15 residues. Germline assignment: CDR1 MDHEN and CDR2 SYDVKM. J lost 7 bases, V lost 4 bases, and 12 bases had no gene match. The data were taken from a study of blood T cell repertoires in COVID-19. Seattle patients were enrolled while actively infected and followed longitudinally.

The rearrangement uses TRBV28 and TRBJ1-1; 7 nucleotides line up with TRBD1. The receptor was derived from a person aged 70 to 85 with COVID-19, enrolled during active disease. Sequenced material: peripheral blood. The CDR3 loop reads CASSYRQGRFGEAFF. The CDR3 nucleotides read TGTGCCAGCAGTTATAGACAGGGTCGCTTCGGTGAAGCTTTCTTT.